This T cell receptor (beta chain) was sequenced in a study of T cell changes during pregnancy in multiple sclerosis. TCRdb's copy holds only in-frame clones and misses some; the assay was immunoSEQ multiplex PCR. The profile covers around 50,000 clones, with approximately 95% appearing a single time and under 7% taken by the ten largest. V trimming: 3 bases; J trimming: 12 bases; junction bases outside the gene matches: 6. This CDR3 has 12 residues. Germline lookup yields CDR1 SGDLS and CDR2 YYNGEE. The sequenced sample was CD8+ T cells from peripheral blood mononuclear cells, obtained in the first trimester of pregnancy. The V gene is TRBV9, the J gene TRBJ1-2; 9 nucleotides align to TRBD1. The receptor's source is a female donor with multiple sclerosis, enrolled in a pregnancy study. CDR3 in DNA: TGTGCCAGCAGCGGGGACAGGGCCTATCACACCTTC. This encodes CASSGDRAYHTF.